A selection of T cell receptor beta chains follows, all from one sample in a study of response to subunit inactivated influenza vaccine. TCRdb itself ran the RT-PCR reads through MiXCR, one entry per CDR3 protein. The table has around 790,000 distinct CDR3 sequences, 21% seen once; the top ten hold 10%. The sequenced sample was PBMCs from blood, obtained roughly 5 days after vaccination. Source of these receptors: a man aged 50-59 years who received an inactivated influenza vaccine. Both conserved end residues are part of each CDR3. D genes are given only for firm matches. Rows give clone size only sometimes, using once, few, many, or a class for an expanded clone.

j_call clone_size d_call v_call cdr3_aa cdr3_nt
TRBJ2-2 NA TRBD1 TRBV7-2 CASSARDRGTGELFF TGTGCCAGCAGCGCCCGGGACAGGGGGACCGGGGAGCTGTTTTTT
TRBJ2-1 NA TRBD2 TRBV3-1 CASSQERGGSNEQFF TGTGCCAGCAGCCAGGAGCGGGGGGGGTCCAATGAGCAGTTCTTC
TRBJ2-1 NA TRBD2 TRBV6-2/TRBV6-3 CASRTSGGTRNEQFF TGTGCCAGTCGGACTAGCGGGGGGACGAGGAATGAGCAGTTCTTC
TRBJ2-1 few NA TRBV7-2 CASSSLSGEQFF TGTGCCAGCAGCTCCCTGAGCGGTGAGCAGTTCTTC
TRBJ2-3 NA TRBD2 TRBV4-1 CASSQMWRQPTLTSGGIRTDTQYF TGCGCCAGCAGCCAAATGTGGCGACAGCCGACGTTGACTAGCGGGGGGATCCGCACAGATACGCAGTATTTT
TRBJ2-7 NA TRBD1 TRBV6-5 CASSYGQAAYEQYF TGTGCCAGCAGTTATGGACAGGCAGCCTACGAGCAGTACTTC
TRBJ2-1 NA NA TRBV15 CATSRLVGKTRWEFELFF TGTGCCACCAGCCGCCTTGTAGGGAAGACAAGATGGGAATTTGAGCTGTTCTTC
TRBJ2-2 NA TRBD1 TRBV4-1 CASSLEDRGVWTGELFF TGCGCCAGCAGCCTTGAGGACAGGGGGGTATGGACCGGGGAGCTGTTTTTT
TRBJ2-3 NA NA TRBV28 CASSERGPPTDTQYF TGTGCCAGCAGTGAAAGGGGCCCCCCCACAGATACGCAGTATTTT
TRBJ2-7 few NA TRBV12-3/TRBV12-4 CASNTPGRDYEQYF TGTGCCAGCAACACTCCGGGACGGGACTACGAGCAGTACTTC
TRBJ1-2 few NA TRBV7-9 CASSLVSFGGNYGYTF TGTGCCAGCAGCTTAGTCTCTTTCGGGGGCAACTATGGCTACACCTTC
TRBJ1-1 NA NA TRBV20-1 CSASDGGGEAFF TGCAGTGCTAGTGATGGAGGGGGTGAAGCTTTCTTT
TRBJ2-3 once TRBD2 TRBV20-1 CSARDYSGNQDTQYF TGCAGTGCTAGAGATTATAGCGGGAATCAAGATACGCAGTATTTT
TRBJ2-3 many NA TRBV6-2/TRBV6-3 CASSFPLGWADTQYF TGTGCCAGCAGTTTCCCACTAGGGTGGGCAGATACGCAGTATTTT
TRBJ2-2 NA NA TRBV20-1 CSASQRNTGELFF TGCAGTGCTAGTCAAAGGAACACCGGGGAGCTGTTTTTT
TRBJ1-5 NA NA TRBV28 CAINSANREPQHF TGTGCCATCAATTCGGCGAACAGGGAGCCCCAGCATTTT
TRBJ2-2 few NA TRBV9 CASSVRTGELFF TGTGCCAGCAGCGTAAGAACCGGGGAGCTGTTTTTT
TRBJ2-2 NA NA TRBV6-5 CASSYSHSDTGELFF TGTGCCAGCAGTTACTCGCACTCCGACACCGGGGAGCTGTTTTTT
TRBJ1-4 few NA TRBV11-2 CASIKGRSFRGEKLFF TGTGCCAGCATCAAGGGCCGCAGCTTTAGAGGCGAAAAACTGTTTTTT
TRBJ2-1 few NA TRBV18 CATSQGRVSYNEQFF TGTGCCACTTCACAGGGGAGGGTATCCTACAATGAGCAGTTCTTC
TRBJ2-7 few TRBD1 TRBV5-1 CASSLAGTGGHEQYF TGCGCCAGCAGCTTGGCCGGGACAGGGGGCCACGAGCAGTACTTC
TRBJ1-6 few NA TRBV28 CAAKRDGIYNSPLHF TGTGCCGCCAAACGGGACGGAATATATAATTCACCCCTCCACTTT
TRBJ2-1 few TRBD1 TRBV7-2 CASSSIGQGAEQFF TGTGCCAGCAGCTCCATTGGACAGGGCGCTGAGCAGTTCTTC
TRBJ2-3 NA TRBD2 TRBV5-1 CASSLGNSGGVADTQYF TGCGCCAGCAGCTTGGGAAATAGCGGGGGGGTTGCAGATACGCAGTATTTT
TRBJ2-1 NA NA TRBV20-1 CSARDSENEQFF TGCAGTGCTAGGGACTCAGAAAATGAGCAGTTCTTC
TRBJ2-3 NA NA TRBV9 CASSQTTGKDTQYF TGTGCCAGCAGCCAGACCACAGGGAAAGATACGCAGTATTTT
TRBJ1-2 many NA TRBV7-9 CASSRRGRYYGYTF TGTGCCAGCAGCCGCCGGGGAAGGTACTATGGCTACACCTTC
TRBJ2-7 NA NA TRBV3-1 CASSQSSVAYEQYF TGTGCCAGCAGCCAATCTTCGGTTGCGTACGAGCAGTACTTC
TRBJ2-7 many NA TRBV10-3 CAISSRGSSNEQYF TGTGCCATCAGTTCACGGGGGTCAAGCAACGAGCAGTACTTC
TRBJ1-6 NA TRBD1 TRBV6-1 CASSWDRSYNSPLHF TGTGCCAGCAGCTGGGACAGGAGCTATAATTCACCCCTCCACTTT
TRBJ2-3 few NA TRBV7-2 CASSSRQEGTQYF TGTGCCAGCAGCTCAAGACAGGAAGGAACGCAGTATTTT
TRBJ2-5 once NA TRBV14 CASSQVANTRAQYF TGTGCCAGCAGCCAAGTGGCGAACACCAGGGCCCAGTACTTC